Below are 3 T cell receptor beta chains sequenced from a single sample in a study of response to subunit inactivated influenza vaccine. Each CDR3 protein gets one entry after TCRdb re-called the RT-PCR reads with MiXCR. The sample has about 540,000 distinct CDR3 sequences, around a quarter seen once. These same data were also listed under a study on T cells expressing NK-cell markers. That paper notes: UMIs were included in TCR beta cDNA generated by 5'RACE template switching.

Sequencing was performed on CD4+ T cells sorted from PBMCs, taken roughly 12 days after vaccination. The source of these receptors is a man over 45 who received an inactivated influenza vaccine.

There are a few counts of this clonotype. The chain uses TRBV6-1 and TRBJ2-7, with 13 bases fitting TRBD2. Germline V gives CDR1 MNHNS, CDR2 SASEGT. The CDR3 totals 15 residues. The V gene end was trimmed by 6 bases and the J gene end by 5 bases; junction bases not matched to a gene: 7. CDR3 in amino acids: CASSKPGLAGHEQYF. DNA of the CDR3: TGTGCCAGCAGCAAACCGGGACTAGCGGGACACGAGCAGTACTTC.

This clonotype was seen once. The chain couples TRBV6-1 to TRBJ1-1; D ambiguous. Germline CDR1 and CDR2: MNHNS and SASEGT. This CDR3 spans 15 amino acids. The ends were cut back, 6 bases at V and 0 bases at J, with 14 bases in the middle. The CDR3, as DNA: TGTGCCAGCAGAGCCCCCGGGCTCATGAACACTGAAGCTTTCTTT. It encodes CASRAPGLMNTEAFF.

The V gene is TRBV27, the J gene TRBJ1-6; 10 positions match TRBD1. The CDR3 is 14 residues long. Germline lookup yields CDR1 MNHEY and CDR2 SMNVEV (reference sequence). V lost 7 bases to trimming and J lost 9 bases; unmatched junction nucleotides: 6. CDR3 loop: CASTPGTGASPLHF. The CDR3 DNA follows: TGTGCCAGCACCCCGGGGACAGGGGCTTCACCCCTCCACTTT.